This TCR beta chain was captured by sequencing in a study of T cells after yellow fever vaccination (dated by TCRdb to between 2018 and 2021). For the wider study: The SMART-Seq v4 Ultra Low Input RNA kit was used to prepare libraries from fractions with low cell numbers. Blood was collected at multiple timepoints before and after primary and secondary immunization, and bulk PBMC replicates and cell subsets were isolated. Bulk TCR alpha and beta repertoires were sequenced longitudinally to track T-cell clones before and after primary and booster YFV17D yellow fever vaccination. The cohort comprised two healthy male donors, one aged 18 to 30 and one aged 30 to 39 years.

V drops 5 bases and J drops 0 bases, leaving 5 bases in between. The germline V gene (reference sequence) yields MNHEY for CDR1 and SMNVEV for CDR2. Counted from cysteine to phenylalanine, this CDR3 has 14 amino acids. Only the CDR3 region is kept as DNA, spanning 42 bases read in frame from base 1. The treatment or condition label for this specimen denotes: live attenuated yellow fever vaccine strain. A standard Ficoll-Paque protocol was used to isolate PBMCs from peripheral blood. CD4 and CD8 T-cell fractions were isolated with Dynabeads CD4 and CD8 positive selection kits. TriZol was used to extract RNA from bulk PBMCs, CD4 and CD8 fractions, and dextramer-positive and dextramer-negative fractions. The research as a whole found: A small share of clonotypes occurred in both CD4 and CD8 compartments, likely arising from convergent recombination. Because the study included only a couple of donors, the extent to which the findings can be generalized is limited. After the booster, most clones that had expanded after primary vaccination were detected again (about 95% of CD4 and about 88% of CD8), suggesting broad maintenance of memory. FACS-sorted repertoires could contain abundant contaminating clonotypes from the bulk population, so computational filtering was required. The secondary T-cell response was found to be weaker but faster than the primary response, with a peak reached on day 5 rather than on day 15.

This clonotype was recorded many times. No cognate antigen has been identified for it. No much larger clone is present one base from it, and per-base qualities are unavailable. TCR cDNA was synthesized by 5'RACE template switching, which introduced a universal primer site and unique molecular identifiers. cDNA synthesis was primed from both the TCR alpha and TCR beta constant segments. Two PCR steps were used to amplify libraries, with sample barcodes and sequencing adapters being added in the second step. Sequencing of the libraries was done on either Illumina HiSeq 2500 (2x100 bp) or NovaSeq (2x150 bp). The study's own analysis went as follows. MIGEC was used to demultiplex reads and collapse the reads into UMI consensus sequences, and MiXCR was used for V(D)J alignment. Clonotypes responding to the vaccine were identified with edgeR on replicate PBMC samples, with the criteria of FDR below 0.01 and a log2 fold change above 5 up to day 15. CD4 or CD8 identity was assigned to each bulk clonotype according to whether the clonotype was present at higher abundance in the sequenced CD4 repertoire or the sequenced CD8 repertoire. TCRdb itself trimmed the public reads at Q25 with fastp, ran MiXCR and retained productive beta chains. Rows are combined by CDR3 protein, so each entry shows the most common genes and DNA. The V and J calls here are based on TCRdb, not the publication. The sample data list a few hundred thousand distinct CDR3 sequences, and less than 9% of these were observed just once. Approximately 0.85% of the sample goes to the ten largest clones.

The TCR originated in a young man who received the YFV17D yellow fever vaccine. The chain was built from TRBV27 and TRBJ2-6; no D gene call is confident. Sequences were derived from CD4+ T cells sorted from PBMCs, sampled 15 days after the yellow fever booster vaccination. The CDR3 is CASSLTSGANVLTF. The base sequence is TGTGCCAGCAGTCTCACCTCTGGGGCCAACGTCCTGACTTTC.